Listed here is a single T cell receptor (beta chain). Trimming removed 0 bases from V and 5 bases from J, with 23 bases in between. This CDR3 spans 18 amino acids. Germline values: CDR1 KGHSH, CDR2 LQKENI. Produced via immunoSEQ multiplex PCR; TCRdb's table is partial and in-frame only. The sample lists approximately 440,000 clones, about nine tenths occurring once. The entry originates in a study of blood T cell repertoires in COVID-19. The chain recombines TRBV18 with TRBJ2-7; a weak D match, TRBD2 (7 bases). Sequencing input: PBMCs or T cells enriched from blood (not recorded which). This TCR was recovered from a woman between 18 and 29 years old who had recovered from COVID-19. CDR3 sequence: CASSPPVGGARSFDEQYF. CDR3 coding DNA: TGTGCCAGCTCACCACCGGTTGGGGGGGCGCGGAGTTTTGACGAGCAGTACTTC.